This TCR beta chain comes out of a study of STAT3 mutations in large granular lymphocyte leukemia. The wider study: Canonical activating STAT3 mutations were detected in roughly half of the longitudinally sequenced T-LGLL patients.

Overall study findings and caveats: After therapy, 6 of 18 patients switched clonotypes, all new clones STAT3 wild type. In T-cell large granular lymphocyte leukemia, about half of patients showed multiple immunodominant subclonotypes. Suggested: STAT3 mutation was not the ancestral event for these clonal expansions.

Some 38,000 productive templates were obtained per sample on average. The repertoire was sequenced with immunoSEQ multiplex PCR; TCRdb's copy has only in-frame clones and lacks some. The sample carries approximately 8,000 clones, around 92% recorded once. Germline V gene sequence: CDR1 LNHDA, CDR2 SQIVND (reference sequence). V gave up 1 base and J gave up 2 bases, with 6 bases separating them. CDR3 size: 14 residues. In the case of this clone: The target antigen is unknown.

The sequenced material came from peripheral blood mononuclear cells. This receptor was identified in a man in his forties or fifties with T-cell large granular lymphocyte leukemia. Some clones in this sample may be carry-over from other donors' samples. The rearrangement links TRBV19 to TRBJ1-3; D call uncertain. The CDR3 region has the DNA TGTGCCAGTAGTATAGGGCGGACTGGAAACACCATATATTTT. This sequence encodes CASSIGRTGNTIYF.